Shown below are 4 T cell receptor beta chains from a single sample sequenced in a study of Ad26.COV2.S vaccination and SARS-CoV-2 variants. Profiled with immunoSEQ multiplex PCR; TCRdb holds only in-frame clones, not every one. The repertoire consists of over 450,000 clones, with 80% to 90% occurring once and the leading ten covering around 1.6%. Described treatment: around 19 received Ad26.COV2.S at low or high dose, single or two shots; five or six received placebo; per-sample allocation not given. The samples date from day 63 after the first vaccine or placebo injection. The source material was peripheral blood, sampled in a trial of Ad26.COV2.S vaccine versus placebo. These receptors were taken from a person between 18 and 59 years old who received the Ad26.COV2.S COVID-19 vaccine or a placebo.

The chain links TRBV18 to TRBJ2-7, with TRBD2 identical over 11 bases. After removal of 1 base from V and 0 bases from J, the junction contained 8 bases not matched to a gene. The germline gives CDR1 KGHSH, CDR2 LQKENI. The CDR3 is 18 residues long. CDR3 sequence reads: CASSPLPSGGSDSYEQYF. The CDR3 DNA sequence: TGTGCCAGCTCACCACTACCTAGCGGGGGGTCGGACTCCTACGAGCAGTACTTC.

The chain joins TRBV3-1 (or the pseudogene TRBV3-2) to TRBJ1-2, with D perhaps matching TRBD1 (5 bases). Between the trimmed V and J ends, which lost 3 bases and 6 bases, there was a span of 11 bases. Germline CDR1 and CDR2: LGHDT and YNNKEL (reference sequence). The CDR3 extends over 13 amino acids. CDR3 bases: TGTGCCAGCAGCCAGGCGCAGGGAAATGGCTACACCTTC. Translating it yields CASSQAQGNGYTF.

The genes are TRBV20-1 and TRBJ1-2; D gene ambiguous. The germline gives CDR1 DFQATT, CDR2 SNEGSKA (reference sequence). The CDR3 is 11 residues long. The V and J ends lost 6 bases and 6 bases respectively, with 11 bases between them. The chain's CDR3 is CSAALSDGYTF. The CDR3, as DNA: TGCAGTGCCGCTTTGTCTGATGGCTACACCTTC.

V gene TRBV7-9 combines with J gene TRBJ1-4, with D possibly TRBD1 on 5 matching bases. The V gene lost 5 bases and the J gene lost 7 bases, with 14 bases spanning the gap. CDR3 size: 14 residues. Germline V lookup: CDR1 SEHNR, CDR2 FQNEAQ (reference sequence). CDR3 in amino acids: CASSRDPSAEKLFF. The DNA of the CDR3 is TGTGCCAGCAGCAGGGACCCCTCGGCTGAAAAACTGTTTTTT.